This T cell receptor beta chain was found in a study of blood T cell repertoires in COVID-19. Overall study: The samples span acute and convalescent COVID-19 from the United States, Italy and Spain.

Profiled with immunoSEQ multiplex PCR; TCRdb holds only in-frame clones, not every one. In the table there are 110,000 or so clones, more than 70% of which are singletons. The germline CDR1 and CDR2 sequences are SGHVS and FQNEAQ. The CDR3 sequence is 12 residues long. V lost 4 bases and J 9 bases, leaving 13 bases between the germline ends. The TCR originated in a woman aged 55-75 years with COVID-19, enrolled during active disease. Specimen: peripheral blood. The chain combines TRBV7-8 with TRBJ2-7, with D unresolved. The CDR3 DNA reads as TGTGCCAGCAGCTCCTCCGAGGTGGGGCAGTACTTC. It codes for CASSSSEVGQYF.